The present TCR beta chain was sequenced within a study of shared clonotypes between healthy human individuals. CD45RO-negative, CCR7-positively selected cells formed the naive CD8 fraction, excluding terminally differentiated effector memory CD45RA+ cells. V lost 2 bases and J 4 bases, leaving 11 bases between the germline ends. This CDR3 has 15 residues. Per germline, CDR1 SEHNR and CDR2 FQNEAQ (reference sequence). The test was conducted at deep level. Over several immunoSEQ plates, each subset's genomic DNA was distributed in even portions. Clones were read by immunoSEQ multiplex PCR, and TCRdb kept only the in-frame ones, dropping some. The sample has hundreds of thousands of clones, roughly 96% seen once; the top ten hold roughly 0.1%.

Sequencing was carried out using naive CD8+ T cells sorted from blood. The chain uses TRBV7-9 and TRBJ2-2, with D possibly matching TRBD2 (6 bases). This TCR was recovered from a woman in her 30s in good health. The CDR3 sequence: CASSLPGLATGELFF. DNA of the CDR3: TGTGCCAGCAGCTTACCGGGACTGGCCACCGGGGAGCTGTTTTTT.